The 21 T cell receptor beta chains listed next were all sequenced from one sample in a study of monozygotic twins with inflammatory bowel disease (dated by TCRdb to between 2019 and 2020). Library preparation employed 5' RACE. Sequencing instrument: Illumina HiSeq 2500. The reads underwent TCRdb reprocessing, giving one record for each CDR3 protein sequence and no DNA. For this sample, the table gives 440,000 or so distinct CDR3 sequences. Approximately 2.3% of the sample is in the top ten clones. Sequencing used blood. The receptors originated from a human donor with ulcerative colitis or Crohn's disease, or a healthy co-twin of an affected twin (not recorded which).

This sequence joins TRBV5-1 and TRBJ2-6; TCRdb proposes TRBD1, but this gene call is untestable without DNA. Germline assignment: CDR1 SGHRS and CDR2 YFSETQ. This CDR3 spans 16 amino acids. CDR3 loop: CASSRQGPDGANVLTF.

The J gene is TRBJ1-5, the V gene TRBV19; TCRdb selects TRBD1, and the lack of DNA leaves this call unchecked. This CDR3 is built from 14 residues. CDR1 and CDR2 (germline): LNHDA, SQIVND (reference sequence). The CDR3 protein is CASSISGKDQPQHF. The complete variable domain, with remaining parts taken from reference TRBV19 and TRBJ1-5, reads DGGITQSPKYLFRKEGQNVTLSCEQNLNHDAMYWYRQDPGQGLRLIYYSQIVNDFQKGDIAEGYSVSREKKESFPLTVTSAQKNPTAFYLCASSISGKDQPQHFGDGTRLSIL.

The V and J genes are TRBV30 and TRBJ2-5; TCRdb's assignment of TRBD2 cannot be checked, as there is no DNA. The CDR3 consists of 14 residues. Germline V gives CDR1 GTSNPN, CDR2 SVGIG (reference sequence). The CDR3 spells CAWRISGRQETQYF.

V gene TRBV14 combines with J gene TRBJ2-1; TCRdb designates TRBD1, a call that cannot be tested without DNA. This CDR3 region has 12 residues. Germline V gene sequence: CDR1 SGHDN, CDR2 FVKESK. The CDR3 here is CASSPQGWEQFF.

The J gene is TRBJ1-5, the V gene TRBV15. The CDR3 consists of 16 residues. Germline V CDR1 and CDR2: LNHNV, YYDKDF (reference sequence). The CDR3 sequence: CATSRVRVISNQPQHF. The full variable domain, in which reference TRBV15 and TRBJ1-5 provide the parts outside the CDR3, is DAMVIQNPRYQVTQFGKPVTLSCSQTLNHNVMYWYQQKSSQAPKLLFHYYDKDFNNEADTPDNFQSRRPNTSFCFLDIRSPGLGDTAMYLCATSRVRVISNQPQHFGDGTRLSIL.

The chain carries TRBV27 and TRBJ2-1; TCRdb proposes TRBD1, but this gene call is untestable without DNA. CDR1 MNHEY and CDR2 SMNVEV come from the germline V gene (reference sequence). There are 17 residues in the CDR3. The CDR3 region is CASSMTSPRGLMYEQFF.

This CDR3 reads CASSLQWDRGLNTEAFF. The rearrangement links TRBV5-6 to TRBJ1-1; TCRdb indicates TRBD1, and absent DNA this call remains unverified. The CDR3 has 17 amino acids. Germline loops: CDR1 SGHDT, CDR2 YYEEEE. The whole variable domain, filled in from reference TRBV5-6 and TRBJ1-1, reads DAGVTQSPTHLIKTRGQQVTLRCSPKSGHDTVSWYQQALGQGPQFIFQYYEEEERQRGNFPDRFSGHQFPNYSSELNVNALLLGDSALYLCASSLQWDRGLNTEAFFGQGTRLTVV.

The chain employs TRBV7-2 and TRBJ1-1. Germline values: CDR1 SGHTA, CDR2 FQGNSA. The CDR3 covers 12 residues. CDR3 sequence reads: CASSKSHTEAFF.

The V call is TRBV3-1, the J call TRBJ1-4; TCRdb picks TRBD1, but there is no DNA to check that call. This CDR3 comprises 12 residues. Germline V gives CDR1 LGHDT, CDR2 YNNKEL (reference sequence). The CDR3 sequence is CASSQGQGELFF.

The chain carries TRBV9 and TRBJ2-2; TCRdb picks TRBD2, but there is no DNA to check that call. CDR3 length: 18 amino acids. Germline values: CDR1 SGDLS, CDR2 YYNGEE. The CDR3 sequence: CASSAKLGLADDTGELFF. Based on the CDR3 plus reference TRBV9 and TRBJ2-2, the full variable domain is DSGVTQTPKHLITATGQRVTLRCSPRSGDLSVYWYQQSLDQGLQFLIQYYNGEERAKGNILERFSAQQFPDLHSELNLSSLELGDSALYFCASSAKLGLADDTGELFFGEGSRLTVL.

V and J are TRBV6-2 or TRBV6-3 and TRBJ1-1; the TRBD1 assignment by TCRdb is unverifiable without DNA. This CDR3 has 19 residues. CDR1 is MNHEY, CDR2 SVGEGT, per germline. The CDR3 region is CASSYVPWKILVENTEAFF.

The chain combines TRBV6-5 with TRBJ1-5. This CDR3 comprises 14 residues. Germline V gene sequence: CDR1 MNHEY, CDR2 SVGAGI. The CDR3: CASSYSRVNQPQHF.

The chain uses TRBV5-6 and TRBJ1-1; the D call from TCRdb, TRBD1, cannot be confirmed without DNA. Germline assignment: CDR1 SGHDT and CDR2 YYEEEE. This CDR3 has 17 amino acids. CDR3 sequence reads: CASSFFIWGAENTEAFF.

The rearrangement uses TRBV9 and TRBJ1-2; TCRdb outputs TRBD1, but without DNA this stays unchecked. The germline CDR1 and CDR2 sequences are SGDLS and YYNGEE. The CDR3 is 14 amino acids. CDR3 sequence reads: CASSVGGIVGGYTF.

The chain combines TRBV7-9 with TRBJ1-1; TCRdb designates TRBD1, a call that cannot be tested without DNA. Germline V gives CDR1 SEHNR, CDR2 FQNEAQ (reference sequence). The CDR3 totals 14 residues. CDR3 protein: CASSFTGGKAEAFF.

The rearrangement joins TRBV7-2 to TRBJ2-2; the D call from TCRdb, TRBD1, cannot be confirmed without DNA. From germline, CDR1 is SGHTA and CDR2 FQGNSA. This CDR3 comprises 16 residues. The chain's CDR3 is CASSPRSGARGGELFF.

This rearrangement joins TRBV27 to TRBJ1-2. CDR1 and CDR2 (germline): MNHEY, SMNVEV (reference sequence). This CDR3 is 17 amino acids long. The CDR3 here is CASSLRFSGGAVYGYTF.

The chain is built from TRBV9 and TRBJ2-1; TCRdb lists TRBD2, though no DNA is available to test this call. Germline V gene data show CDR1 as SGDLS and CDR2 as YYNGEE. CDR3 length: 18 amino acids. The CDR3 region is CASNPKPLAAGAYNEQFF.

V is TRBV3-1 and J is TRBJ2-1; TCRdb's assignment of TRBD1 cannot be checked, as there is no DNA. Germline CDR1 and CDR2: LGHDT and YNNKEL (reference sequence). The CDR3 length is 15 residues. The CDR3: CASSQAAGAYNEQFF.

The J gene is TRBJ2-1, the V gene TRBV20-1. The CDR3 is 14 amino acids. Germline CDR1 DFQATT, CDR2 SNEGSKA (reference sequence). CDR3 sequence: CSATGISSYNEQFF.

V and J are TRBV9 and TRBJ2-5; the D call from TCRdb, TRBD1, cannot be confirmed without DNA. Per the germline V gene, CDR1 is SGDLS and CDR2 is YYNGEE. CDR3 length: 14 amino acids. CDR3 loop: CASSVGTVQETQYF.